This entry lists 31 T cell receptor beta chains sequenced from one sample in a study of cytomegalovirus exposure and HLA in healthy donors. In the PCR, 60 Vbeta and 13 Jbeta primers were used. Clones were read by immunoSEQ multiplex PCR, and TCRdb kept only the in-frame ones, dropping some. The table has 99,000 or so clones, 69% seen once. Sequencing was carried out using PBMCs. These receptor sequences come from a man aged 25-40 years in good health and CMV-seronegative.

This chain joins TRBV28 and TRBJ2-7, with 11 bases lining up with TRBD1. The length of the CDR3 is 15 residues. CDR1 and CDR2 from the germline V gene are MDHEN and SYDVKM. The V and J ends lost 5 bases and 4 bases, in that order; junction bases with no gene match: 7. This chain's CDR3 is CASSNRDRGLYEQYF. The CDR3 region has the DNA TGTGCCAGCAGTAACCGGGACAGGGGGTTGTACGAGCAGTACTTC. The whole variable domain, filled in from reference TRBV28 and TRBJ2-7, reads DVKVTQSSRYLVKRTGEKVFLECVQDMDHENMFWYRQDPGLGLRLIYFSYDVKMKEKGDIPEGYSVSREKKERFSLILESASTNQTSMYLCASSNRDRGLYEQYFGPGTRLTVT.

This clone was found a few times. The chain couples TRBV18 to TRBJ1-6; the match to TRBD1 covers 8 bases. The CDR3 is made up of 17 amino acids. With V trimmed by 4 bases and J by 0 bases, 5 bases remained unmatched. CDR1 is KGHSH and CDR2 is LQKENI in the germline V gene. The CDR3 DNA reads TGTGCCAGCTCACGGGACAGGCTTAGCTCCTATAATTCACCCCTCCACTTT. Translated: CASSRDRLSSYNSPLHF.

The V call is TRBV6-6, the J call TRBJ2-3; D perhaps matches TRBD1 (5 bases). CDR1 is MNHNY, CDR2 SVGAGI, per germline (reference sequence). Trimming shortened V by 2 bases and J by 0 bases, and 9 bases separated the two germline ends. The CDR3 loop spans 15 amino acids. The CDR3 bases are TGTGCCAGCAGTTACGACAGATCTAGCACAGATACGCAGTATTTT. Translated: CASSYDRSSTDTQYF.

The rearrangement links TRBV4-3 to TRBJ1-1; tentative D call: TRBD1 (5 bases). CDR3 length: 15 amino acids. The germline V gene encodes CDR1 LGHNA and CDR2 YSLEER. The germline V and J ends were trimmed by 1 base and 4 bases, with 13 bases remaining between them. The CDR3 DNA reads as TGCGCCAGCAGCCAAGTTTTGAGGGGAGGCACTGAAGCTTTCTTT. Its protein product is CASSQVLRGGTEAFF.

The CDR3 DNA follows: TGTGCCAGCAGCTTGATAGCGGGAGGTTCCTACGAGCAGTACTTC. Its protein product is CASSLIAGGSYEQYF. The genes are TRBV7-9 and TRBJ2-7; TRBD2 matches at 10 bases. The V gene end was trimmed by 3 bases and the J gene end by 1 base; junction bases not matched to a gene: 3. CDR3 length: 15 amino acids. CDR1 is SEHNR and CDR2 is FQNEAQ in the germline V gene (reference sequence).

V and J are TRBV2 and TRBJ1-1; D may be TRBD1 (6 bases). The length of the CDR3 is 14 residues. V lost 6 bases, J lost 8 bases, and 19 bases lay in between. In germline, CDR1 is SNHLY, CDR2 FYNNEI. As DNA, the CDR3 is TGTGCCAGCAGGAACTACGCTTCTGGGGGCGAAGCTTTCTTT. It codes for CASRNYASGGEAFF.

The gene calls are TRBV14 and TRBJ2-1, with 15 nucleotides matching TRBD2. Germline CDR1 and CDR2: SGHDN and FVKESK. The V segment lost 4 bases and the J segment 0 bases; nucleotides outside the gene matches: 13. CDR3 size: 21 residues. The CDR3 DNA follows: TGTGCCAGCAGCCGAATAACTGGACTAGCGGGAGGGGGGAGCTCCTACAATGAGCAGTTCTTC. Protein sequence: CASSRITGLAGGGSSYNEQFF.

The chain combines TRBV5-1 with TRBJ2-7, with 9 bases that match TRBD1. V lost 0 bases to trimming and J lost 2 bases; unmatched junction nucleotides: 3. The germline CDR1 and CDR2 sequences are SGHRS and YFSETQ. The length of the CDR3 is 15 residues. The CDR3 nucleotides are TGCGCCAGCAGCTTGGGTGGGACAGGGCCCTACGAGCAGTACTTC. Translation gives CASSLGGTGPYEQYF.

J is TRBJ2-2 and V is TRBV28, with 9 nucleotides matching TRBD1. V dropped 5 bases and J dropped 5; count of bases not matched to a gene: 9. The CDR3 is 16 residues long. The germline V gene encodes CDR1 MDHEN and CDR2 SYDVKM. DNA for the CDR3: TGTGCCAGCAGTCTCACAGGGGGCAGACGTACCGGGGAGCTGTTTTTT. As protein: CASSLTGGRRTGELFF.

This clone came up once. The CDR3 sequence: CASSEAGGWGSLYEQYF. Here the CDR3 DNA reads TGTGCCAGCAGTGAAGCAGGGGGCTGGGGTAGTCTATACGAGCAGTACTTC. The chain uses TRBV6-1 and TRBJ2-7, with 7 positions matching TRBD1. The CDR3 has 17 residues. Germline CDR1 and CDR2: MNHNS and SASEGT. With V trimmed by 0 bases and J by 4 bases, 12 bases remained unmatched.

This clone was detected a few times. This chain joins TRBV7-2 and TRBJ1-1; TRBD1 might be the D (5 bases). The CDR3 runs to 15 residues. Germline V gives CDR1 SGHTA, CDR2 FQGNSA. The V and J ends lost 1 base and 3 bases respectively, with 12 bases between them. The CDR3 is CASSLDGGRDTEAFF. CDR3 nucleotide sequence: TGTGCCAGCAGCTTAGACGGGGGTCGGGACACTGAAGCTTTCTTT.

The chain recombines TRBV4-2 with TRBJ2-7, with D possibly matching TRBD2 (5 bases). Germline V gene data show CDR1 as LGHNA and CDR2 as YNFKEQ. The CDR3 spans 16 residues. The V end was cut by 3 bases, the J end by 1 base, with 16 bases between. CDR3 loop: CASSHGTRRESYEQYF. The CDR3 coding sequence is TGTGCCAGCAGCCACGGCACTAGGCGCGAGTCCTACGAGCAGTACTTC.

Remarks on this clone: Other DNA sequences of this sample code for an identical CDR3. The chain uses TRBV5-1 and TRBJ1-4, with D possibly matching TRBD1 (6 bases). CDR3 length: 16 amino acids. Germline-derived CDR1 and CDR2 are SGHRS and YFSETQ. V dropped 4 bases and J dropped 3 bases, with 16 bases sitting between them. For the CDR3, the DNA is TGCGCCAGCAGCAGAGGGGCGGGGGCGGCTAATGAAAAACTGTTTTTT. This codes for CASSRGAGAANEKLFF.

This clone was detected once. This chain links TRBV9 with TRBJ1-1; a weak D match, TRBD1 (5 bases). The germline gives CDR1 SGDLS, CDR2 YYNGEE. The CDR3 covers 14 residues. The V and J ends lost 4 bases and 5 bases respectively, with 15 bases between them. The CDR3 loop reads CASSPDGYRTEAFF. DNA for the CDR3: TGTGCCAGCAGCCCGGACGGGTACAGGACTGAAGCTTTCTTT.

The V gene is TRBV7-2, the J gene TRBJ2-5, with TRBD1 matching over 7 bases. The CDR3 loop spans 14 amino acids. Germline loops: CDR1 SGHTA, CDR2 FQGNSA. J was trimmed by 4 bases and V by 6 bases; bases with no gene match: 8. CDR3 sequence reads: CASSSQTGAETQYF. The CDR3 bases are TGTGCCAGCAGTTCACAAACAGGGGCAGAGACCCAGTACTTC.

The CDR3 nucleotides read TGCGCCAGCAGCTCTACCGGGACAGCCTTCCAAGAGACCCAGTACTTC. Protein sequence: CASSSTGTAFQETQYF. This sequence joins TRBV5-1 and TRBJ2-5, with 7 bases identical to TRBD1. The V and J ends lost 3 bases and 1 base, in that order; junction bases with no gene match: 9. CDR1 and CDR2 (germline): SGHRS, YFSETQ. The CDR3 covers 16 residues.

The chain couples TRBV19 to TRBJ2-6; perhaps TRBD1 as D (5 bases). The germline gives CDR1 LNHDA, CDR2 SQIVND (reference sequence). Trimming shortened V by 5 bases and J by 0 bases, and 11 bases separated the two germline ends. The CDR3 runs 16 residues. CDR3 bases: TGTGCCAGTAGTCCCGGACAAAGCTCTGGGGCCAACGTCCTGACTTTC. Translating gives CASSPGQSSGANVLTF. Using reference TRBV19 and TRBJ2-6 for the parts outside the CDR3, the full variable domain is DGGITQSPKYLFRKEGQNVTLSCEQNLNHDAMYWYRQDPGQGLRLIYYSQIVNDFQKGDIAEGYSVSREKKESFPLTVTSAQKNPTAFYLCASSPGQSSGANVLTFGAGSRLTVL.

The rearrangement joins TRBV5-1 to TRBJ2-7; TRBD1 aligns across 9 bases. The CDR3 is 14 amino acids. The germline CDR1 and CDR2 sequences are SGHRS and YFSETQ. J was trimmed by 2 bases and V by 0 bases; bases with no gene match: 0. The CDR3 nucleotides read TGCGCCAGCAGCTTGGGACAGGGGGCCTACGAGCAGTACTTC. Translating it yields CASSLGQGAYEQYF. Together with reference TRBV5-1 and TRBJ2-7, the CDR3 gives the full variable domain: KAGVTQTPRYLIKTRGQQVTLSCSPISGHRSVSWYQQTPGQGLQFLFEYFSETQRNKGNFPGRFSGRQFSNSRSEMNVSTLELGDSALYLCASSLGQGAYEQYFGPGTRLTVT.

CDR3 region: CASQGDNDYGYTF. CDR3 nucleotides: TGTGCCAGCCAGGGGGACAACGACTATGGCTACACCTTC. The chain employs TRBV6-5 and TRBJ1-2; 7 nucleotides match TRBD1. Germline assignment: CDR1 MNHEY and CDR2 SVGAGI. V gave up 8 bases and J gave up 3 bases; unmatched junction bases: 6. This CDR3 is built from 13 residues.

The chain carries TRBV18 and TRBJ2-2; TRBD1 might be the D (5 bases). Germline-derived CDR1 and CDR2 are KGHSH and LQKENI. The CDR3 totals 15 residues. Trimming shortened V by 4 bases and J by 4 bases, and 13 bases separated the two germline ends. CDR3: CASSQAQGGTGELFF. As DNA, the CDR3 is TGTGCCAGCTCACAGGCCCAGGGCGGCACCGGGGAGCTGTTTTTT. Combining the CDR3 with reference TRBV18 and TRBJ2-2 gives the whole variable domain NAGVMQNPRHLVRRRGQEARLRCSPMKGHSHVYWYRQLPEEGLKFMVYLQKENIIDESGMPKERFSAEFPKEGPSILRIQQVVRGDSAAYFCASSQAQGGTGELFFGEGSRLTVL.

This clone was detected only once. This rearrangement joins TRBV2 to TRBJ2-3, with 11 bases that match TRBD1. Germline lookup yields CDR1 SNHLY and CDR2 FYNNEI. The CDR3 contains 14 residues. J gave up 4 bases and V 8 bases, and 5 bases lay outside the gene matches. In nucleotides, the CDR3 is TGTGCCAGCGACTCGGGACAGGGGGCAGATACGCAGTATTTT. Its protein product is CASDSGQGADTQYF.

The chain links TRBV29-1 to TRBJ2-7; D is undetermined. Germline CDR1 SQVTM, CDR2 ANQGSEA. The CDR3 spans 12 residues. V was shortened by 6 bases and J by 0 bases, with 9 bases between the two germline ends. The CDR3 loop is CSVGSDSYEQYF. In DNA form, the CDR3 reads TGCAGCGTCGGGTCAGACTCCTACGAGCAGTACTTC.

The chain carries TRBV28 and TRBJ1-1; D remains ambiguous. CDR3 length: 14 residues. CDR1 is MDHEN and CDR2 is SYDVKM in the germline V gene. V was clipped by 9 bases and J by 0 bases, with 14 bases between them. CDR3 sequence (DNA): TGTGCCAGTCGCCGGGAGGGAATGAACACTGAAGCTTTCTTT. Translation: CASRREGMNTEAFF.

This clone showed up just a few times. This chain uses TRBV25-1 with TRBJ1-2; D unclear. Deletions cut 5 bases from V and 4 bases from J, with 20 bases between. The CDR3 covers 16 residues. The germline V gene has CDR1 MGHDK and CDR2 SYGVNS. The chain's CDR3 is CASSSPGTGDGYGYTF. CDR3 coding DNA: TGTGCCAGCAGTAGCCCGGGCACCGGGGATGGCTATGGCTACACCTTC.

The rearrangement uses TRBV6-5 and TRBJ1-5, with D perhaps TRBD1 (6 bases). The CDR3 is 13 residues long. Trimming cost V 6 bases and J 3 bases, with 9 bases left between them. Looked up from germline, CDR1 is MNHEY and CDR2 is SVGAGI. CDR3 nucleotide sequence: TGTGCCAGCAGGGACAGCCTCAATCAGCCCCAGCATTTT. This encodes CASRDSLNQPQHF.

The chain recombines TRBV6-5 with TRBJ2-1; possibly TRBD2 for D (6 bases). Trimming removed 2 bases at V and 5 bases at J, with 10 bases between. Germline values: CDR1 MNHEY, CDR2 SVGAGI. This CDR3 comprises 14 residues. Here the CDR3 reads CASSYAGSHNEQFF. The CDR3 bases are TGTGCCAGCAGTTACGCGGGAAGCCACAATGAGCAGTTCTTC.

This clone was recorded only once. This chain uses TRBV15 with TRBJ2-7; D might be TRBD2 (6 bases). Looked up from germline, CDR1 is LNHNV and CDR2 is YYDKDF (reference sequence). CDR3 length: 16 amino acids. V was clipped by 1 base and J by 0 bases, with 13 bases between them. The CDR3 reads CATSRGDFSSSYEQYF. CDR3 nucleotides: TGTGCCACCAGCAGAGGGGACTTTTCAAGCTCCTACGAGCAGTACTTC.

This clone has just one count. CDR3 DNA sequence: TGTGCCAGCAGCTTAGATCAGGGCGACACCGGGGAGCTGTTTTTT. Protein sequence: CASSLDQGDTGELFF. This sequence joins TRBV11-3 and TRBJ2-2, with D possibly TRBD1 on 5 matching bases. Trimming stripped 0 bases from V and 3 bases from J, with 8 bases between. CDR1 and CDR2 (germline): SGHNT, YENEEA. CDR3 size: 15 residues.

The V gene is TRBV30, the J gene TRBJ1-2, with TRBD1 matching 7 bases. Germline CDR1 and CDR2: GTSNPN and SVGIG (reference sequence). The CDR3 contains 19 residues. The J segment lost 2 bases and the V segment lost 4 bases, leaving 22 bases of the junction unmatched. The DNA of the CDR3 is TGTGCCTGGACACAATTACGGACAGGCCTCACCATCGCAAACTATGGCTACACCTTC. Protein sequence: CAWTQLRTGLTIANYGYTF.

This chain joins TRBV19 and TRBJ1-2, with 10 bases that match TRBD1. The CDR3 consists of 15 residues. Germline CDR1 is LNHDA and CDR2 is SQIVND (reference sequence). Trimming at V came to 5 bases and at J to 4 bases, leaving 7 bases not matched to a gene. The CDR3 region has the DNA TGTGCCAGTAGTCCCCTTGGACAGGGGGTCTATGGCTACACCTTC. Amino acid sequence: CASSPLGQGVYGYTF.

The chain has TRBV20-1 and TRBJ2-2; D gene uncertain. The germline V gene encodes CDR1 DFQATT and CDR2 SNEGSKA (reference sequence). The CDR3 sequence is 10 residues long. Trimming pared 5 bases from V and 7 bases from J, leaving 5 bases between. In nucleotides, the CDR3 is TGCAGTGCTTCTTTCGGGGAGCTGTTTTTT. Translation gives CSASFGELFF.